This is a list of T cell receptor beta chains from one sample in a study of T cell responses to AZD1222 COVID-19 vaccine. TCRdb's copy holds only in-frame clones and misses some; the assay was immunoSEQ multiplex PCR. The sample shows 130,000 to 150,000 clones, around 84% of them seen only once. Sequences were derived from peripheral blood, sampled 28 days after the second AZD1222 dose. Every receptor here comes from an adult who received the AZD1222 COVID-19 vaccine. CDR3s leave out the opening cysteine and the closing phenylalanine or tryptophan. The order of the fields is D gene, clone size, V gene, CDR3 length, J gene, CDR3 protein. A D gene is named only where the DNA matches it firmly. Not every row has a clone size; where given, it reads once, few, many or a size class.

d_gene: TRBD2
abundance: NA
v_gene: TRBV4-1
len: 14
j_gene: TRBJ2-7
CDR3aa: ASSQAGLAGGNEQY

d_gene: NA
abundance: few
v_gene: TRBV28
len: 13
j_gene: TRBJ1-2
CDR3aa: ASSFRNRVNYGYT

d_gene: TRBD1
abundance: once
v_gene: TRBV28
len: 11
j_gene: TRBJ1-1
CDR3aa: ASGLQGRTEAF

d_gene: TRBD1
abundance: NA
v_gene: TRBV5-8
len: 12
j_gene: TRBJ1-6
CDR3aa: ASSLDRDNSPLH

d_gene: NA
abundance: NA
v_gene: TRBV2
len: 11
j_gene: TRBJ2-7
CDR3aa: ASRLTLTYEQY

d_gene: NA
abundance: NA
v_gene: TRBV10-2
len: 12
j_gene: TRBJ2-2
CDR3aa: ASSESTYTGELF

d_gene: TRBD1
abundance: NA
v_gene: TRBV27
len: 12
j_gene: TRBJ1-1
CDR3aa: ASSFLTGLTEAF

d_gene: NA
abundance: NA
v_gene: TRBV27
len: 10
j_gene: TRBJ2-2
CDR3aa: ASSRRGGELF

d_gene: NA
abundance: NA
v_gene: TRBV5-4
len: 14
j_gene: TRBJ2-3
CDR3aa: ASSPSVGAVTDTQY

d_gene: NA
abundance: NA
v_gene: TRBV10-3
len: 13
j_gene: TRBJ2-7
CDR3aa: AISESGADTYEQY

d_gene: TRBD1
abundance: NA
v_gene: TRBV12-3/TRBV12-4
len: 10
j_gene: TRBJ1-1
CDR3aa: ASSRDSPEAF

d_gene: NA
abundance: NA
v_gene: TRBV28
len: 16
j_gene: TRBJ1-5
CDR3aa: ASTHPSGGVRGNQPQH

d_gene: NA
abundance: NA
v_gene: TRBV10-2
len: 12
j_gene: TRBJ2-5
CDR3aa: ASSARGGLETQY

d_gene: NA
abundance: NA
v_gene: TRBV7-9
len: 12
j_gene: TRBJ2-7
CDR3aa: ASTPGTLSDEQY

d_gene: TRBD1
abundance: NA
v_gene: TRBV2
len: 12
j_gene: TRBJ1-1
CDR3aa: ASSVGQGEPEAF

d_gene: NA
abundance: NA
v_gene: TRBV5-6
len: 13
j_gene: TRBJ1-3
CDR3aa: ASSSPGRGGNTIY

d_gene: NA
abundance: NA
v_gene: TRBV5-1
len: 11
j_gene: TRBJ1-2
CDR3aa: ASSSGPNMDYT

d_gene: NA
abundance: NA
v_gene: TRBV15
len: 12
j_gene: TRBJ1-6
CDR3aa: ATSRAVRDSPLH

d_gene: NA
abundance: NA
v_gene: TRBV10-3
len: 12
j_gene: TRBJ2-3
CDR3aa: AAGQGPTTDTQY

d_gene: NA
abundance: NA
v_gene: TRBV18
len: 13
j_gene: TRBJ1-1
CDR3aa: ASSSLTQGNTEAF

d_gene: NA
abundance: NA
v_gene: TRBV6-4
len: 12
j_gene: TRBJ1-2
CDR3aa: ASSDSGGARGYT

d_gene: TRBD2
abundance: NA
v_gene: TRBV7-8
len: 13
j_gene: TRBJ2-7
CDR3aa: ASSLVTSGGYEQY

d_gene: NA
abundance: NA
v_gene: TRBV30
len: 11
j_gene: TRBJ1-1
CDR3aa: AWMRQGGTEAF

d_gene: NA
abundance: NA
v_gene: TRBV5-6
len: 12
j_gene: TRBJ2-7
CDR3aa: ASSYVGREDEQY

d_gene: NA
abundance: NA
v_gene: TRBV5-1
len: 12
j_gene: TRBJ1-1
CDR3aa: ASSSNRVNTEAF

d_gene: NA
abundance: NA
v_gene: TRBV12-5
len: 13
j_gene: TRBJ2-1
CDR3aa: ASGLVPERDYEQF

d_gene: TRBD1
abundance: few
v_gene: TRBV24-1
len: 13
j_gene: TRBJ2-2
CDR3aa: ATSNRGQVTGELF

d_gene: NA
abundance: NA
v_gene: TRBV5-1
len: 11
j_gene: TRBJ2-7
CDR3aa: ASSLGQGGEQY

d_gene: NA
abundance: NA
v_gene: TRBV6-6
len: 9
j_gene: TRBJ1-5
CDR3aa: ASSDDQPQH

d_gene: NA
abundance: once
v_gene: TRBV18
len: 13
j_gene: TRBJ2-1
CDR3aa: ASSPDRSSYNEQF

d_gene: NA
abundance: NA
v_gene: TRBV10-2
len: 11
j_gene: TRBJ2-1
CDR3aa: ASNLDFSNEQF

d_gene: TRBD2
abundance: NA
v_gene: TRBV4-1
len: 16
j_gene: TRBJ2-3
CDR3aa: ASSQDVWTSGPTDTQY

d_gene: NA
abundance: NA
v_gene: TRBV6-1
len: 12
j_gene: TRBJ2-1
CDR3aa: ASSEISGGNEQF

d_gene: NA
abundance: NA
v_gene: TRBV5-1
len: 13
j_gene: TRBJ2-1
CDR3aa: ASSLVGSSYNEQF

d_gene: NA
abundance: NA
v_gene: TRBV19
len: 15
j_gene: TRBJ1-4
CDR3aa: ASTPRGAKGTNEKLF

d_gene: TRBD1
abundance: few
v_gene: TRBV30
len: 15
j_gene: TRBJ1-3
CDR3aa: AWSSMDRGVSGNTIY

d_gene: TRBD1
abundance: NA
v_gene: TRBV10-3
len: 14
j_gene: TRBJ1-2
CDR3aa: AISESIGRGQGGYT

d_gene: NA
abundance: NA
v_gene: TRBV12-3/TRBV12-4
len: 11
j_gene: TRBJ1-6
CDR3aa: ASSFFNRSPLH